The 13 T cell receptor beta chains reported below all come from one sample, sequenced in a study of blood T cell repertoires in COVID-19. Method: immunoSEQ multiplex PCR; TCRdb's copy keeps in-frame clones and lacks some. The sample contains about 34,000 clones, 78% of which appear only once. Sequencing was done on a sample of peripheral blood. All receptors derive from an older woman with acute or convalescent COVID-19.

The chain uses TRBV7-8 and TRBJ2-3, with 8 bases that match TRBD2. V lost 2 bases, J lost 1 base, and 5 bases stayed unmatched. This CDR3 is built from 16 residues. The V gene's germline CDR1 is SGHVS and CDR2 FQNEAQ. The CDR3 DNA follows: TGTGCCAGCAGCTTATTATCGCGGGGGGGCACAGATACGCAGTATTTT. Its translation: CASSLLSRGGTDTQYF.

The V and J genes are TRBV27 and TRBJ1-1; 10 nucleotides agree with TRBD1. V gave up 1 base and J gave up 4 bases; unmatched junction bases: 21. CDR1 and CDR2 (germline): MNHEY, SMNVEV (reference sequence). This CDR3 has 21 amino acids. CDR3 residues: CASSLLGGWTGGPGLGTEAFF. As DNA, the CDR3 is TGTGCCAGCAGTTTATTGGGCGGGTGGACAGGGGGACCGGGACTGGGCACTGAAGCTTTCTTT.

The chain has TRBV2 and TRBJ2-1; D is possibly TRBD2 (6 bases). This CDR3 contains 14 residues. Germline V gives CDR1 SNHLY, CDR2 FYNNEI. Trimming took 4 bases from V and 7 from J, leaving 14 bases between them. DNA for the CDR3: TGTGCCAGCAGTGGCCCCACTAGCTTAAATGAGCAGTTCTTC. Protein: CASSGPTSLNEQFF.

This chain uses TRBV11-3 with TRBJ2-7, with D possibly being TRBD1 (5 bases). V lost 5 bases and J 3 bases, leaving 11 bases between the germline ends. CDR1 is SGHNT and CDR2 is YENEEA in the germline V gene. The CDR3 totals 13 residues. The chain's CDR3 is CASSPLDSYEQYF. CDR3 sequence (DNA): TGTGCCAGCAGCCCACTCGACAGCTACGAGCAGTACTTC.

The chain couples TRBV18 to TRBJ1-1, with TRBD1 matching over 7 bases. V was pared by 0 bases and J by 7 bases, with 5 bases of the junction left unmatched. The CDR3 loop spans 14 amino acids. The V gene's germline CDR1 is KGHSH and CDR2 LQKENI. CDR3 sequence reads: CASSPPGQILEAFF. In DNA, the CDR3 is TGTGCCAGCTCACCACCGGGACAGATACTTGAAGCTTTCTTT.

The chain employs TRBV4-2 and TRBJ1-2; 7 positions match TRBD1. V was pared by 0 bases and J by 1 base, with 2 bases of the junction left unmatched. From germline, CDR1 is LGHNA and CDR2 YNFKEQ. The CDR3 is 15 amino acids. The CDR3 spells CASSQDQGGNYGYTF. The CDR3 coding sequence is TGTGCCAGCAGCCAAGATCAGGGGGGTAACTATGGCTACACCTTC.

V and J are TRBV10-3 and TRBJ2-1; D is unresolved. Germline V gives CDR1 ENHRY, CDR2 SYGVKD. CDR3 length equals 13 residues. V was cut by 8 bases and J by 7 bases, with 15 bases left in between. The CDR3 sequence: CAIPGPRNNEQFF. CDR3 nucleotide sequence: TGTGCCATCCCCGGTCCCCGTAATAATGAGCAGTTCTTC.

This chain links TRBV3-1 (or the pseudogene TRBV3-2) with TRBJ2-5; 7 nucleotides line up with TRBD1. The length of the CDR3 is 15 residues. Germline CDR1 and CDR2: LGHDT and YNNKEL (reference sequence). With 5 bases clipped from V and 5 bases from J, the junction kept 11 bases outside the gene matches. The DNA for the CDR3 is TGTGCCAGCAGCTTACGCTCTGACAGGGAGGAGACCCAGTACTTC. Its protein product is CASSLRSDREETQYF.

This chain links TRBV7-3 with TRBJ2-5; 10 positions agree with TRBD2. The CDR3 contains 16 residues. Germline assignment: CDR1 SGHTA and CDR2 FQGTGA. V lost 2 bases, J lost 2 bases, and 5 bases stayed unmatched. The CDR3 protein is CASSLGSSGGQETQYF. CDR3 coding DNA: TGTGCCAGCAGCTTAGGGTCTAGCGGGGGACAAGAGACCCAGTACTTC.

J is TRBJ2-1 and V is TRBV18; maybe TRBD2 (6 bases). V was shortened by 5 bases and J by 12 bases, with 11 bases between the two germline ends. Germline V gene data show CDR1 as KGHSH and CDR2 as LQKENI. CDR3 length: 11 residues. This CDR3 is CASSEFGGQFF. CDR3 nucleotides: TGTGCCAGCTCAGAGTTCGGGGGGCAGTTCTTC. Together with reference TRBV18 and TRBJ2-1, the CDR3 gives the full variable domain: NAGVMQNPRHLVRRRGQEARLRCSPMKGHSHVYWYRQLPEEGLKFMVYLQKENIIDESGMPKERFSAEFPKEGPSILRIQQVVRGDSAAYFCASSEFGGQFFGPGTRLTVL.

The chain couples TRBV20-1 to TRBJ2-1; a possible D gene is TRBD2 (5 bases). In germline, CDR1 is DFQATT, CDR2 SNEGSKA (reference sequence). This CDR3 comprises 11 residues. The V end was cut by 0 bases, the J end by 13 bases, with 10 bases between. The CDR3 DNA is TGCAGTGCTAGAGATGGAGGCAGCCAGTTCTTC. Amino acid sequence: CSARDGGSQFF.

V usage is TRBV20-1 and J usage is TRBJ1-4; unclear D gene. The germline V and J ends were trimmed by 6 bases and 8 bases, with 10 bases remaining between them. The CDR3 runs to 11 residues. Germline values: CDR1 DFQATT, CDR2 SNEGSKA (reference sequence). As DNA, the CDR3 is TGCAGTGCGAAAGAGTGGGAAAAACTGTTTTTT. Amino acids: CSAKEWEKLFF.

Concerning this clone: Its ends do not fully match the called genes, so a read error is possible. The CDR3 nucleotides are TGTGCCAGCAGTTTGGACCCGGCCTACGAGCAGTACTTC. Translated, it gives CASSLDPAYEQYF. The V call is TRBV5-6, the J call TRBJ2-7; D is undetermined. Germline CDR1 SGHDT, CDR2 YYEEEE. This CDR3 is built from 13 residues.